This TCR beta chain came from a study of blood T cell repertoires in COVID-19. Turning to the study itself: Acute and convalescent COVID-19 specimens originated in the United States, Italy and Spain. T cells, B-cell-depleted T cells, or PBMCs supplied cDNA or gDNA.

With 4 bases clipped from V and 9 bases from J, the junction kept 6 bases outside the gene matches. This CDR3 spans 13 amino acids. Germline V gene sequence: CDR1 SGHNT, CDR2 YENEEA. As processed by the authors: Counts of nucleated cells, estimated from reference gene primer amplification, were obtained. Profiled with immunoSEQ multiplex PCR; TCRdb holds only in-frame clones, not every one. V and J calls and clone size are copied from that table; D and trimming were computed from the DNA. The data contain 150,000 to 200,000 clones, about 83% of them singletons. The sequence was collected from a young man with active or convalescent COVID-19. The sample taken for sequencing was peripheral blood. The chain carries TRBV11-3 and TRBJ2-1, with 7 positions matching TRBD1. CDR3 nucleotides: TGTGCCAGCAGCTCAAGGACAGGACTTGAGCAGTTCTTC. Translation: CASSSRTGLEQFF.